This T cell receptor (beta chain) was recorded in a study of beta chain features in type 1 diabetes. The overall study: Examination spanned 90 million to 140 million sorted cells from all samples. Findings of the study overall: Moderate yet significant TCRB CDR3 shortening was seen in Type 1 diabetes patients in all four CD4+ subsets.

One heparinised blood draw, averaging roughly 120 mL, came from each donor. Markers CD45RO/CCR7/CD25/CD127/CD95/CD27 served to sort CD4+ naive, central memory, regulatory and stem cell-like memory cells. Germline CDR1 is SGHNT and CDR2 is YYREEE (reference sequence). J lost 3 bases, V lost 4 bases, and 6 bases had no gene match. The CDR3 loop spans 16 amino acids. Expressed TCRB transcripts were sequenced, since all the RNA that had been isolated was reverse transcribed. Generated by immunoSEQ multiplex PCR, the TCRdb table keeps only in-frame clones and is missing some. The sample lists about 350,000 clones, 15% to 20% occurring once. This clone was seen a few times. Antigen unknown.

The receptor's source is a young woman in good health. What was sequenced was naive CD4+ T cells from blood. The V gene is TRBV5-4, the J gene TRBJ2-1; the match to TRBD2 covers 11 bases. The DNA of the CDR3 is TGTGCCAGCAGCCCTACTAGCGGGGGCCACTACAATGAGCAGTTCTTC. It is translated as CASSPTSGGHYNEQFF.